The sequence of this T cell receptor beta chain was determined in a study of T cells after yellow fever vaccination. The sample holds a few counts of this clonotype. A single record per CDR3 protein comes from TCRdb applying MiXCR to the 5' RACE reads. The sample lists 500,000 to 650,000 distinct CDR3 sequences, approximately 15% occurring once. The CDR3 runs 12 residues. Germline V lookup: CDR1 SQVTM, CDR2 ANQGSEA. Deletions cut 4 bases from V and 3 bases from J, with 10 bases between. The chain combines TRBV29-1 with TRBJ2-7; D is possibly TRBD2 (7 bases). This receptor was taken from a man aged 30-40 years who received the YFV17D yellow fever vaccine. The specimen comprised PBMCs, sampled on the day of the yellow fever booster vaccination. DNA of the CDR3: TGCAGCGTTGGCGGGGGCGTCTACGAGCAGTACTTC. It is translated as CSVGGGVYEQYF.